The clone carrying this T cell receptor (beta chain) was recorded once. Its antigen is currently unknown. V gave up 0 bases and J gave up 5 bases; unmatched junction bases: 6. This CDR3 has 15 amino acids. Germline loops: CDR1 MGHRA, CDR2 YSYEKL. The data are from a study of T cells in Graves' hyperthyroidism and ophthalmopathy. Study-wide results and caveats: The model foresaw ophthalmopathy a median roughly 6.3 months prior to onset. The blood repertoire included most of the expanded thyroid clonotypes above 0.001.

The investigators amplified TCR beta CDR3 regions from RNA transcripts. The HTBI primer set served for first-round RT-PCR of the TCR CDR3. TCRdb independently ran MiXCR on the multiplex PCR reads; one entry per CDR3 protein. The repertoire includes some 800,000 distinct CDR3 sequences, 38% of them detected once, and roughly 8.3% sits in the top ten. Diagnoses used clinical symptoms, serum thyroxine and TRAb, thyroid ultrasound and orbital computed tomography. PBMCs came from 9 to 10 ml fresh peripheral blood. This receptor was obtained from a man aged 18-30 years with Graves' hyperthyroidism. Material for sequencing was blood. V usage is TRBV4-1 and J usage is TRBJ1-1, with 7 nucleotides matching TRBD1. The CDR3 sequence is CASSQEPQGRTEAFF. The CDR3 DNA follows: TGCGCCAGCAGCCAAGAACCACAGGGGAGGACTGAAGCTTTCTTT.